A single sample is the source of the 22 T cell receptor beta chains below, sequenced in a study of blood T cells in healthy people across ages. A second PCR of about 6 to 11 cycles used a sample-barcoded 5' primer and a J-beta primer mix. MiXCR was run by TCRdb on the 5' RACE reads, yielding one entry per CDR3 protein. The table lists fewer than 2,000,000 distinct CDR3 sequences, approximately 32% of them singletons. Sequenced: blood. The receptor set was obtained from a woman in her thirties in good health.

The chain joins TRBV7-2 to TRBJ2-5, with D perhaps TRBD1 or TRBD2 (6 bases each). The CDR3 totals 16 residues. Germline CDR1 SGHTA, CDR2 FQGNSA. The V gene lost 1 base and the J gene lost 5 bases, with 17 bases spanning the gap. The chain's CDR3 is CASSLGLVGGAETQYF. In DNA form, the CDR3 reads TGTGCCAGCAGCTTAGGGCTAGTGGGGGGCGCGGAGACCCAGTACTTC.

The chain employs TRBV27 and TRBJ2-7; 9 nucleotides align to TRBD1. The trim removed 6 bases at V and 2 bases at J, leaving 5 bases unmatched. CDR3 length: 14 residues. Germline loops: CDR1 MNHEY, CDR2 SMNVEV (reference sequence). In DNA form, the CDR3 reads TGTGCCAGCAGAGCGGGACAGGGCCCCTACGAGCAGTACTTC. This translates into CASRAGQGPYEQYF.

This clonotype was found a few times. The CDR3 DNA is TGTGCCAGCAGCTTAGCGCTAGCGGGAGGGGGTGGCTACGAGCAGTACTTC. Encoded protein: CASSLALAGGGGYEQYF. This sequence joins TRBV7-8 and TRBJ2-7, with 12 nucleotides matching TRBD2. The V and J ends lost 0 bases and 3 bases, in that order; junction bases with no gene match: 6. The CDR3 is 17 residues long. Germline lookup yields CDR1 SGHVS and CDR2 FQNEAQ.

This clonotype was seen more than once but under ten times. The chain links TRBV3-1 to TRBJ2-5; D gene unclear. Trimming pared 4 bases from V and 4 bases from J, leaving 13 bases between. CDR3 length: 14 residues. CDR1 LGHDT and CDR2 YNNKEL come from the germline V gene (reference sequence). The CDR3 coding sequence is TGTGCCAGCAGCCGACAAGGATCGGCAGAGACCCAGTACTTC. Translating it yields CASSRQGSAETQYF.

V is TRBV28 and J is TRBJ2-5; 14 bases line up with TRBD2. The CDR3 contains 19 residues. V was pared by 5 bases and J by 5 bases, with 16 bases of the junction left unmatched. Germline V gives CDR1 MDHEN, CDR2 SYDVKM. CDR3 amino acids: CASSRTGTSGRRFRETQYF. CDR3 bases: TGTGCCAGCAGTCGAACCGGGACTAGCGGGAGACGGTTTAGGGAGACCCAGTACTTC.

The gene calls are TRBV5-1 and TRBJ2-6, with D uncertain. V was trimmed by 0 bases and J by 5 bases, leaving 9 bases between them. This CDR3 spans 15 amino acids. CDR1 and CDR2 (germline): SGHRS, YFSETQ. As DNA, the CDR3 is TGCGCCAGCAGCTTGGAAGGCCCTTGGGCCAACGTCCTGACTTTC. Translated, it gives CASSLEGPWANVLTF.

V is TRBV28 and J is TRBJ2-4; possibly TRBD2 for D (5 bases). TRBJ2-7 explains the end of the DNA better; the J call may be wrong. CDR1 and CDR2 from the germline V gene are MDHEN and SYDVKM. CDR3 size: 14 residues. The CDR3 loop reads CASTEVGENYEQYF. The CDR3 DNA reads as TGTGCCAGCACCGAGGTGGGAGAGAACTACGAGCAGTACTTC.

This clonotype was counted a few times. The rearrangement uses TRBV10-2 and TRBJ2-1, with D possibly being TRBD2 (5 bases). Trimming took off 7 bases at V and 7 bases at J, with 20 bases between the two ends. The CDR3 sequence is 15 residues long. Germline V gives CDR1 WSHSY, CDR2 SAAADI. DNA of the CDR3: TGCGCCAGCATCATCTTCTACCAACCGGGGAATGAGCAGTTCTTC. As protein: CASIIFYQPGNEQFF.

This chain uses TRBV3-1 with TRBJ1-1, with D maybe TRBD1 (6 bases). V was clipped by 5 bases and J by 1 base, with 11 bases between them. This CDR3 region has 14 residues. The germline gives CDR1 LGHDT, CDR2 YNNKEL (reference sequence). As DNA, the CDR3 is TGTGCCAGCAGCGACGTGGGGGCGAACACTGAAGCTTTCTTT. It encodes CASSDVGANTEAFF.

This clonotype showed up just a few times. The CDR3 loop is CSAGLAGTPEQYF. The CDR3, as DNA: TGCAGCGCCGGACTAGCGGGAACACCCGAGCAGTACTTC. J is TRBJ2-5 and V is TRBV29-1, with 12 bases matching TRBD2. Judging by the DNA end, TRBJ2-7 fits better; the J call may be wrong. CDR3 length equals 13 residues. CDR1 is SQVTM, CDR2 ANQGSEA, per germline.

The rearrangement joins TRBV27 to TRBJ2-2; the match to TRBD2 covers 7 bases. This CDR3 comprises 17 residues. Looked up from germline, CDR1 is MNHEY and CDR2 is SMNVEV (reference sequence). The V and J ends lost 4 bases and 1 base, in that order; junction bases with no gene match: 9. In DNA form, the CDR3 reads TGTGCCAGCAGTTACCGGGGGGTCCTCCGGAACACCGGGGAGCTGTTTTTT. Translation: CASSYRGVLRNTGELFF.

This clonotype was counted only a few times. One end of the junction fails to match germline, which may point to a read error. The chain is built from TRBV12-3 or TRBV12-4 and TRBJ2-2; D might be TRBD1 (5 bases). CDR3 size: 13 residues. The chain's CDR3 is CASMAGFTGELFF. The CDR3 nucleotides read TGCGCCAGCATGGCAGGGTTCACCGGGGAGCTGTTTTTT.

The rearrangement uses TRBV28 and TRBJ1-2, with no clear D. This CDR3 region has 12 residues. The germline V gene encodes CDR1 MDHEN and CDR2 SYDVKM. V was pared by 2 bases and J by 7 bases, with 8 bases between. The DNA of the CDR3 is TGTGCCAGCAGTTTAGGGGATCGTGGCTACACCTTC. Amino acids: CASSLGDRGYTF.

The sample holds a few counts of this clonotype. This rearrangement joins TRBV3-1 to TRBJ2-1, with 10 bases matching TRBD2. With 0 bases clipped from V and 4 bases from J, the junction kept 6 bases outside the gene matches. CDR1 and CDR2 (germline): LGHDT, YNNKEL (reference sequence). CDR3 length: 17 residues. CDR3 in DNA: TGTGCCAGCAGCCAAGAGAGGGTAGCGGGAGGATACAATGAGCAGTTCTTC. This translates into CASSQERVAGGYNEQFF.

The CDR3 coding sequence is TGCAGTGCTGCGGACAGGCTCTCCTACAATGAGCAGTTCTTC. Encoded protein: CSAADRLSYNEQFF. V usage is TRBV20-1 and J usage is TRBJ2-1; TRBD1 matches 7 bases. V lost 5 bases, J lost 0 bases, and 4 bases stayed unmatched. This CDR3 is built from 14 residues. The V gene's germline CDR1 is DFQATT and CDR2 SNEGSKA (reference sequence).

The chain employs TRBV5-1 and TRBJ1-2; tentative D call: TRBD1 (6 bases). CDR1 and CDR2 (germline): SGHRS, YFSETQ. The V and J ends lost 0 bases and 4 bases respectively, with 13 bases between them. The CDR3 is 15 amino acids. The CDR3 DNA is TGCGCCAGCAGCTTGGCCCCCGGGACACCCTATGGCTACACCTTC. As protein: CASSLAPGTPYGYTF.

V gene TRBV11-2 combines with J gene TRBJ2-5; D is unresolved. Germline CDR1 and CDR2: SGHAT and FQNNGV. V was shortened by 1 base and J by 5 bases, with 20 bases between the two germline ends. The CDR3 is made up of 17 amino acids. The CDR3 reads CASSLGASRGVKETQYF. The CDR3 DNA reads as TGTGCCAGCAGCTTAGGGGCTAGTCGAGGCGTAAAGGAGACCCAGTACTTC.

A few counts support this clonotype. The chain links TRBV5-1 to TRBJ2-3; 8 positions match TRBD1. This CDR3 is 17 amino acids long. CDR1 and CDR2 (germline): SGHRS, YFSETQ. The ends lost 0 bases at V and 0 bases at J; junction bases unmatched: 6. CDR3 residues: CASSLGTGMFSTDTQYF. The DNA of the CDR3 is TGCGCCAGCAGCTTGGGGACAGGGATGTTTAGCACAGATACGCAGTATTTT.

The V and J genes are TRBV3-1 and TRBJ1-4; D unresolved. Germline loops: CDR1 LGHDT, CDR2 YNNKEL (reference sequence). V was trimmed by 1 base and J by 2 bases, leaving 17 bases between them. The length of the CDR3 is 18 residues. For the CDR3, the DNA is TGTGCCAGCAGCCAAGTTGGTCAGGAGGAAGATACTAATGAAAAACTGTTTTTT. It is translated as CASSQVGQEEDTNEKLFF.

J is TRBJ2-1 and V is TRBV28, with TRBD1 matching over 7 bases. The CDR3 loop spans 15 amino acids. V lost 1 base to trimming and J lost 10 bases; unmatched junction nucleotides: 10. The germline CDR1 and CDR2 sequences are MDHEN and SYDVKM. The CDR3 sequence: CASSLSTGDPYEQFF. The CDR3, as DNA: TGTGCCAGCAGTTTATCCACAGGGGACCCCTACGAGCAGTTCTTC.

The chain carries TRBV20-1 and TRBJ2-5; TRBD2 agrees at 7 bases. CDR1 is DFQATT and CDR2 is SNEGSKA in the germline V gene (reference sequence). This CDR3 is 16 amino acids long. Trimming took 3 bases from V and 2 from J; bases not matched to a gene: 12. The CDR3 loop reads CSARGPSSGAQETQYF. The CDR3 coding sequence is TGCAGTGCTAGGGGACCTTCTAGCGGCGCTCAAGAGACCCAGTACTTC.

J is TRBJ2-5 and V is TRBV20-1; TRBD1 is a possible D gene (6 bases). V lost 6 bases and J 7 bases, leaving 15 bases between the germline ends. Germline assignment: CDR1 DFQATT and CDR2 SNEGSKA (reference sequence). This CDR3 region has 12 residues. The CDR3 spells CSAAGQPGTQYF. The CDR3 nucleotides are TGCAGTGCCGCCGGACAGCCAGGGACCCAGTACTTC.